A selection of T cell receptor beta chains follows, all from one sample in a study of control samples from healthy donors and cancer patients. Some clones are missing from TCRdb's copy, which holds only in-frame ones; the method was immunoSEQ multiplex PCR. The profile shows fewer than 150,000 clones, roughly 92% of them singletons. Sequencing was done on a sample of blood. Source of these receptors: a woman aged 18-35 years in good health. Both conserved end residues are part of each CDR3. The order of the fields is clone size, D gene, J gene, V gene, CDR3 DNA, CDR3 protein. D genes are given only for firm matches. For some rows the clone size is stated as once, few or many, or as a class when expanded; others skip it.

NA TRBD1 TRBJ1-1 TRBV28 TGTGCCAGCAGTTTTTCGACAGGGGGCTACACTGAAGCTTTCTTT CASSFSTGGYTEAFF
NA NA TRBJ1-2 TRBV28 TGTGCCAGCACAGCAGGGCTATCGGCGGTTGGGCTGAACTATGGCTACACCTTC CASTAGLSAVGLNYGYTF
NA NA TRBJ1-1 TRBV5-1 TGCGCCAGCAGCTTGGGGCTTGGTAACACTGAAGCTTTCTTT CASSLGLGNTEAFF
NA TRBD1 TRBJ2-3 TRBV19 TGTGCCAGTAGTGGGACAGGGCGCAGCACAGATACGCAGTATTTT CASSGTGRSTDTQYF
few TRBD2 TRBJ2-1 TRBV30 TGTGCCTGGAGGGACCTGATGGCGGGAGACTACAATGAGCAGTTCTTC CAWRDLMAGDYNEQFF
few NA TRBJ2-2 TRBV7-8 TGTGCCAGCAGCCAACCGGGGTGGGAGCTGTTTTTT CASSQPGWELFF
NA NA TRBJ1-5 TRBV19 TGTGCCAGTAGTATCGGGCAAAATCAGCCCCAGCATTTT CASSIGQNQPQHF
NA NA TRBJ2-2 TRBV28 TGTGCCAGCAGTCCCCCCAGGGGTCGGGGGGCTTTACCCGGGGAGCTGTTTTTT CASSPPRGRGALPGELFF
once NA TRBJ1-6 TRBV6-4 TGTGCCAGCAGCCTCACAGGGAAGGCCCCCTATTATTATAATTCACCCCTCCACTTT CASSLTGKAPYYYNSPLHF
NA NA TRBJ2-4 TRBV15 TGTGCCACCAGCCCTCGGCGAGGAGAGTTATCCAAAAACATTCAGTACTTC CATSPRRGELSKNIQYF
few NA TRBJ1-5 TRBV28 TGTGCCATCCTTTCGTACCGGGGGCTCTATCAGCCCCAGCATTTT CAILSYRGLYQPQHF
NA TRBD2 TRBJ2-2 TRBV9 TGTGCCAGCAGCCAGACTAGCTCCGGGGAGCTGTTTTTT CASSQTSSGELFF
NA NA TRBJ2-2 TRBV7-9 TGTGCCAGCAGCACACCAGGGGGGTACACCGGGGAGCTGTTTTTT CASSTPGGYTGELFF
NA NA TRBJ1-4 TRBV19 TGTGCCAGTAGTATGGCAGCAACTAATGAAAAACTGTTTTTT CASSMAATNEKLFF
NA TRBD2 TRBJ2-7 TRBV3-1/TRBV3-2 TGTGCCAGCAGCCGCCCTAGCGGTAACTCCTACGAGCAGTACTTC CASSRPSGNSYEQYF
once NA TRBJ2-5 TRBV19 TGTGCCAGTAGTAACACCGTAGTGGCCCAGTACTTC CASSNTVVAQYF
NA NA TRBJ2-7 TRBV7-2 TGTGCCAGCAGTCTATCTCCCGGGATCCACGAGCAGTACTTC CASSLSPGIHEQYF
NA NA TRBJ2-7 TRBV7-6 TGTGCCAGCAGCCTAGGACTTAACTACGAGCAGTACTTC CASSLGLNYEQYF
NA NA TRBJ1-4 TRBV7-9 TGTGCCAGCAGTGAGTTGGTCAGAAAAAATGAAAAACTGTTTTTT CASSELVRKNEKLFF
NA NA TRBJ1-6 TRBV7-2 TGTGCCAGCAGCTTAGTCCGACCTTCTTCACCCCTCCACTTT CASSLVRPSSPLHF
NA NA TRBJ1-1 TRBV30 TGTGCCTGGAGCCCTCAGGGAGCTGAAGCTTTCTTT CAWSPQGAEAFF
NA NA TRBJ2-5 TRBV7-2 TGTGCCAGCAGCTTAGGGGATTGGGAGACCCAGTACTTC CASSLGDWETQYF
NA NA TRBJ1-4 TRBV18 TGTGCCAGCTCACCCGGCACAGGGTCTTCTAATGAAAAACTGTTTTTT CASSPGTGSSNEKLFF
NA NA TRBJ1-1 TRBV19 TGTGCCAGTAGTCGGCAGAGGACTGAAGCTTTCTTT CASSRQRTEAFF
NA TRBD2 TRBJ2-3 TRBV18 TGTGCCAGCTCACCGGGACTAGCTACAGATACGCAGTATTTT CASSPGLATDTQYF
NA NA TRBJ2-1 TRBV7-3 TGTGCCAGCAGCCTCCACCTTGGGAGCTCCTACAATGAGCAGTTCTTC CASSLHLGSSYNEQFF
NA NA TRBJ1-5 TRBV7-2 TGTGCCAGCGCCCGACAAGGGGCGAATCAGCCCCAGCATTTT CASARQGANQPQHF
NA NA TRBJ1-3 TRBV28 TGTGCCAGCAGACCGGGACATCCTGGAAACACCATATATTTT CASRPGHPGNTIYF
NA NA TRBJ2-3 TRBV28 TGTGCCAGCAGCTTATCCGGGACCACAGATACGCAGTATTTT CASSLSGTTDTQYF
NA NA TRBJ2-2 TRBV12-5 TGTGCTAGTGGTGATTACACCGGGGAGCTGTTTTTT CASGDYTGELFF
NA NA TRBJ1-1 TRBV10-2 TGCGCCAGCATGGGCTCCACTGAAGCTTTCTTT CASMGSTEAFF
NA NA TRBJ1-2 TRBV4-3 TGCGCCAGCAGCCAAGATAGTGGTCCCACCTATGGCTACACCTTC CASSQDSGPTYGYTF
NA NA TRBJ1-2 TRBV9 TGTGCCAGCAGCGTTTCCCTCGGAACCCCTGGCTACACCTTC CASSVSLGTPGYTF
NA NA TRBJ1-5 TRBV12-3/TRBV12-4 TGTGCCAGCAGTTTCGGGACCAATCAGCCCCAGCATTTT CASSFGTNQPQHF
NA NA TRBJ2-1 TRBV13 TGTGCCAGCGGCGAGTTTGCGAATGAGCAGTTCTTC CASGEFANEQFF
NA TRBD2 TRBJ2-1 TRBV29-1 TGCAGCGTTGCCGGGCGGGGGGGCTCGAATGAGCAGTTCTTC CSVAGRGGSNEQFF
NA NA TRBJ1-5 TRBV30 TGTGCCTGGGGACAGTCATATAGCAATCAGCCCCAGCATTTT CAWGQSYSNQPQHF
NA NA TRBJ2-5 TRBV7-2 TGTGCCAGCAGCTTGGGGAGCGGAGGGGGGCAAGAGACCCAGTACTTC CASSLGSGGGQETQYF
NA NA TRBJ2-4 TRBV6-5 TGTGCCAGCAGCGGGAGTGGGCACATTCAGTACTTC CASSGSGHIQYF
NA NA TRBJ2-3 TRBV7-6 TGTGCCAGCAGCTCGGCGGGCACAGATACGCAGTATTTT CASSSAGTDTQYF
few NA TRBJ2-7 TRBV28 TGTGCCAGCAGTTTATCCCGGACAGTCTACGAGCAGTACTTC CASSLSRTVYEQYF
NA NA TRBJ2-1 TRBV28 TGTGCCAGCAGTTTAGGGGGGACAGCCTACAATGAGCAGTTCTTC CASSLGGTAYNEQFF